A selection of T cell receptor beta chains follows, all from one sample in a study of cytomegalovirus exposure and HLA in healthy donors. TCRdb's table, derived via immunoSEQ multiplex PCR, lists solely in-frame clones and lacks some. The sample carries some 120,000 clones, 81% recorded once. Sequences were obtained from PBMCs. Every receptor here comes from a woman aged 25 to 39 in good health and CMV-seronegative. Each CDR3 is given with its conserved first and last residue. A D gene is named only where the DNA matches it firmly. Size tells how often a clone was seen (once, few, many) or the class of an expanded clone, and some rows leave it out.

v_call	d_call	j_call	clone_size	cdr3_nt	cdr3_aa
TRBV27	TRBD2	TRBJ2-2	once	TGTGCCAGCAGCCTCAAGGGAGCGGGAGGCACCCTGTCGACCGGGGAGCTGTTTTTT	CASSLKGAGGTLSTGELFF
TRBV5-4	.	TRBJ2-1	.	TGTGCCAGCAGCGGCGGCAATGAGCAGTTCTTC	CASSGGNEQFF
TRBV7-9	.	TRBJ2-1	.	TGTGCCAGCAGCTTAGACGGGACCTACAATGAGCAGTTCTTC	CASSLDGTYNEQFF
TRBV19	.	TRBJ1-1	.	TGTGCCAGTAGTAGGCAGGGCACTAACACTGAAGCTTTCTTT	CASSRQGTNTEAFF
TRBV27	.	TRBJ1-1	.	TGTGCCAGCAGTGAATACAGGGAAATGAACACTGAAGCTTTCTTT	CASSEYREMNTEAFF
TRBV5-1	.	TRBJ1-4	once	TGCGCCAGCAGCCCTGCGACGGACAAGTTGGAAAAACTGTTTTTT	CASSPATDKLEKLFF
TRBV4-2	TRBD1	TRBJ1-4	.	TGTGCCAGCAGCCAAGATGAGGGACAGGGGAGTGAAAAACTGTTTTTT	CASSQDEGQGSEKLFF
TRBV18	TRBD1	TRBJ1-1	.	TGTGCCAGCTCACCGCGGACAGGGATGGAAGCTGAAGCTTTCTTT	CASSPRTGMEAEAFF
TRBV25-1	.	TRBJ1-2	.	TGTGCCAGCAGTGTACCAGGACAGTCTGACTACACCTTC	CASSVPGQSDYTF
TRBV18	.	TRBJ2-5	.	TGTGCCAGCTCACCAAGGCCTAGCCCAAACGAGGGAGGGACCCAGTACTTC	CASSPRPSPNEGGTQYF
TRBV25-1	.	TRBJ2-3	.	TGTGCCAGCAGTGGACAGATCACAGATACGCAGTATTTT	CASSGQITDTQYF
TRBV2	TRBD1	TRBJ2-5	.	TGTGCCAGCAGTGCAGGGGGCGCGGAGACCCAGTACTTC	CASSAGGAETQYF
TRBV28	.	TRBJ1-5	.	TGTGCCAGCAGTCATCCGGGGGAGGGGGACCAGCCCCAGCATTTT	CASSHPGEGDQPQHF
TRBV6-1	.	TRBJ2-7	.	TGTGCCAGCAATTTTGGCCAGATCTACGAGCAGTACTTC	CASNFGQIYEQYF
TRBV15	.	TRBJ2-5	.	TGTGCCACCAGCAGAGTTCCACAGGCCCAAGAGACCCAGTACTTC	CATSRVPQAQETQYF
TRBV6-6	TRBD1	TRBJ2-7	.	TGTGCCAGCAGATTGGGACAGGTGAGCCTCGGATTGAACTTC	CASRLGQVSLGLNF
TRBV6-1	.	TRBJ1-1	few	TGTGCCAGCAGGGGGTTTCGGGGAAACACTGAAGCTTTCTTT	CASRGFRGNTEAFF
TRBV19	.	TRBJ2-7	.	TGTGCCAGTAGTATGACGGCGGGGCCCACCTACGAGCAGTACTTC	CASSMTAGPTYEQYF
TRBV10-3	TRBD2	TRBJ2-7	.	TGTGCCATCAGTGGTGCGGCAGTACCTAGCGGGGAGGGCCTCTACGAGCAGTACTTC	CAISGAAVPSGEGLYEQYF
TRBV19	.	TRBJ2-3	once	TGTGCCAGTAGTCCCTCCAGACTTGAAGATACGCAGTATTTT	CASSPSRLEDTQYF
TRBV19	TRBD2	TRBJ2-1	few	TGTGCCAGTAGTATGTCGCCTAGCGGTCTAAATGAGCAGTTCTTC	CASSMSPSGLNEQFF
TRBV7-2	TRBD2	TRBJ2-2	.	TGTGCCAGCAGCTTGACTAGCGGTTACACCGGGGAGCTGTTTTTT	CASSLTSGYTGELFF
TRBV4-3	TRBD1	TRBJ2-7	.	TGCGCCAGCAGCCACCGTCAGACAGGGGTCTACGAGCAGTACTTC	CASSHRQTGVYEQYF
TRBV28	.	TRBJ1-1	.	TGTGCCAGCAGCAGCCTCTGGAGGATGAACACTGAAGCTTTCTTT	CASSSLWRMNTEAFF
TRBV5-4	.	TRBJ1-3	once	TGTGCCAGCAGCACGATGGGGGGGCCTGGAAACACCATATATTTT	CASSTMGGPGNTIYF
TRBV11-2	TRBD2	TRBJ2-1	.	TGTGCCAGCAGCTTGGCTAGCGGGAGGGTCTATGAGCAGTTCTTC	CASSLASGRVYEQFF
TRBV5-1	.	TRBJ2-7	.	TGCGCCAGCAGCCCCTCACCCGAGAGCTCCTACGAGCAGTACTTC	CASSPSPESSYEQYF
TRBV27	TRBD2	TRBJ2-1	.	TGTGCCAGCAGATACACTAGCGGCTACAATGAGCAGTTCTTC	CASRYTSGYNEQFF
TRBV7-2	TRBD2	TRBJ2-6	.	TGTGCCAGCAGCTTCGGAGCGGGAGCCACTGGGGCCAACGTCCTGACTTTC	CASSFGAGATGANVLTF
TRBV5-6	.	TRBJ2-7	.	TGTGCCAGCAGCCTTGTGTCAGGGAAGTTCTACGAGCAGTACTTC	CASSLVSGKFYEQYF
TRBV5-7	.	TRBJ1-1	.	TGTGCCAGCAGCTTGGGACAGCGTGAAGCTTTCTTT	CASSLGQREAFF
TRBV9	.	TRBJ1-1	.	TGTGCCAGCCGCCAAATGGGGGCGAACACTGAAGCTTTCTTT	CASRQMGANTEAFF
TRBV28	.	TRBJ1-2	.	TGTGCCAGCAGTTTTAGCCTACATGGCTACACCTTC	CASSFSLHGYTF
TRBV6-5	TRBD1	TRBJ1-2	.	TGTGCCAGCGCCCCACAGGGGGCGCTTGGCTACACCTTC	CASAPQGALGYTF
TRBV7-7	TRBD2	TRBJ2-3	.	TGTGCCAGCAGCCAGACTAGCGGGGCAGATACGCAGTATTTT	CASSQTSGADTQYF
TRBV5-1	TRBD2	TRBJ2-2	.	TGCGCCAGCAGCTTGCCGGGGCGGGAGACCGGGGAGCTGTTTTTT	CASSLPGRETGELFF
TRBV27	.	TRBJ1-2	.	TGTGCCAGCACGAGGTCTGGGGGGGTACTGGGGGGCTACACCTTC	CASTRSGGVLGGYTF
TRBV15	.	TRBJ2-1	.	TGTGCCACCAGCAGAGATCAGGGGGGAGTCCCCTACAATGAGCAGTTCTTC	CATSRDQGGVPYNEQFF
TRBV28	.	TRBJ2-5	.	TGTGCCAGCAGTTTTCCTCCGTTGGCGGGCCAAGAGACCCAGTACTTC	CASSFPPLAGQETQYF
TRBV9	TRBD1	TRBJ2-3	.	TGTGCCAGCAGCACCCGGACAGGGGGAAACACAGATACGCAGTATTTT	CASSTRTGGNTDTQYF
TRBV2	.	TRBJ1-5	.	TGTGCCAGCAGTGAATTGGGCGCCAATCAGCCCCAGCATTTT	CASSELGANQPQHF
TRBV14	TRBD2	TRBJ2-7	.	TGTGCCAGCAGCCAAGTACTAGCGGGAGCTCCCGAGCAGTACTTC	CASSQVLAGAPEQYF
TRBV7-8	TRBD2	TRBJ2-3	.	TGTGCCAGCAGCTTAGAGGGACTAGCGGCCCGGGATACGCAGTATTTT	CASSLEGLAARDTQYF
TRBV9	.	TRBJ2-5	.	TGTGCCAGCACCCAAGGGGGTAGCGGCAGGGGGGAGACCCAGTACTTC	CASTQGGSGRGETQYF
TRBV5-8	TRBD1	TRBJ1-5	.	TGTGCCAGCAAGAGAGGGACAGGGGGAAGCAATCAGCCCCAGCATTTT	CASKRGTGGSNQPQHF
TRBV7-8	.	TRBJ2-3	.	TGTGCCAGCAGCCCATTAGCTGGAACAGATACGCAGTATTTT	CASSPLAGTDTQYF
TRBV28	TRBD1	TRBJ2-2	.	TGTGCCAGCAGTTTATGGGACAGGGGACTTCGTTCTGGCGGGAGTTCGTCCGGGGAGCTGTTTTTT	CASSLWDRGLRSGGSSSGELFF
TRBV6-1	TRBD1	TRBJ2-2	.	TGTGCCAGCAGTGGACAGGGGGACACCGGGGAGCTGTTTTTT	CASSGQGDTGELFF
TRBV9	.	TRBJ1-1	.	TGTGCCAGCAGCGGGCGGGGGACTGAAGCTTTCTTT	CASSGRGTEAFF
TRBV6-4	TRBD1	TRBJ1-2	once	TGTGCCAGCAGAGCGCTAGGACAGGGATCCTATGGCTACACCTTC	CASRALGQGSYGYTF
TRBV10-3	.	TRBJ2-5	.	TGTGCCATCAGTGAACTACCAGAGACCCAGTACTTC	CAISELPETQYF
TRBV27	.	TRBJ2-1	.	TGTGCCAGCAGCCTGAGCTCCTACAATGAGCAGTTCTTC	CASSLSSYNEQFF
TRBV15	TRBD2	TRBJ2-1	.	TGTGCCACCAGCAGAGATGGGGGAATAGCGGGAGTTGCCTACAATGAGCAGTTCTTC	CATSRDGGIAGVAYNEQFF